These T cell receptor beta chains were read from a single sample in a study of cytomegalovirus exposure and HLA in healthy donors. Produced via immunoSEQ multiplex PCR; TCRdb's table is partial and in-frame only. Altogether about 98,000 clones are present, under 70% being singletons, with the ten largest covering 2% to 2.5%. The sequenced sample was PBMCs. Every receptor here comes from a man aged 45-65 years in good health and CMV-seronegative. Both conserved end residues are trimmed from each CDR3.

v_call	j_call	cdr3_aa
TRBV7-9	TRBJ2-2	ASSGRDATDTGELF
TRBV21-1	TRBJ2-7	ASSARDRALYEQY
TRBV5-6	TRBJ1-2	ASSKLGQGGDYGYT
TRBV19	TRBJ1-2	ASSTSAYGYT
TRBV7-7	TRBJ2-3	ASSPRGQVTGGTDTQY
TRBV28	TRBJ1-6	ASRRGTGSPLH
TRBV5-5	TRBJ1-2	ASSRVGQGLDGYT
TRBV19	TRBJ2-2	ASTHIGDGQGNTGELF
TRBV7-9	TRBJ2-2	ASSLLAGGRTNTGELF
TRBV6-5	TRBJ1-1	ASSYRRGNTEAF
TRBV10-2	TRBJ2-3	ASSEAGGWSDTQY
TRBV5-6	NA	ASSPLPAGAYEQY
TRBV9	TRBJ1-5	ASSVGGNSNQPQH
TRBV13	TRBJ2-6	ASSSGTGGSGANVLT
TRBV18	TRBJ2-1	ASSPSTGTYNEQF
TRBV27	TRBJ1-2	ASSSTQGLWNGYT
TRBV7-2	TRBJ2-5	ASRSTGTETQY
TRBV5-1	TRBJ1-2	ASSLVQGADGYT
TRBV5-1	TRBJ1-6	ASSLEGQGNNSPLH
TRBV6-1	TRBJ2-7	ASRPGTSKYEQY
TRBV28	NA	ASSRYSYEQY
TRBV10-2	TRBJ2-5	ASRGLATARETQY
TRBV10-3	TRBJ2-6	AISETGLAGGLGSGANVLT
TRBV19	TRBJ1-4	ASSGYRNRAEKLF
TRBV10-3	TRBJ2-7	AISGGTGYEQY
TRBV7-2	TRBJ1-4	ASSWDRGVEEKLF
TRBV27	TRBJ2-3	ASSLWLAGGADTQY